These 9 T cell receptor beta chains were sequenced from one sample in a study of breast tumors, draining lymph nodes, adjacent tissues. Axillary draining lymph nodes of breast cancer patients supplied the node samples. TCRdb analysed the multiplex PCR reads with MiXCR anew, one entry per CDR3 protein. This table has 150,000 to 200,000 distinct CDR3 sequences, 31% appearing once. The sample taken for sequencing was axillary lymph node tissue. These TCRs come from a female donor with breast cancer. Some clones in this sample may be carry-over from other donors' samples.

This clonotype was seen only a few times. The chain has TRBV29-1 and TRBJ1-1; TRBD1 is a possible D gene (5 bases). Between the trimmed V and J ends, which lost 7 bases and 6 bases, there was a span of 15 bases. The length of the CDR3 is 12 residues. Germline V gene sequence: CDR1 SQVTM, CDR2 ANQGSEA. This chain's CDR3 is CSGWAWGSEAFF. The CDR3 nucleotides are TGCAGCGGGTGGGCTTGGGGGTCTGAAGCTTTCTTT.

This CDR3 is CASSPTGRQETQYF. The CDR3 DNA reads TGTGCCAGCAGCCCAACGGGAAGGCAAGAGACCCAGTACTTC. This chain connects TRBV7-3 to TRBJ2-5, with a possible D match to TRBD2 (5 bases). V was cut by 5 bases and J by 2 bases, with 12 bases left in between. CDR1 and CDR2 (germline): SGHTA, FQGTGA. The CDR3 extends over 14 amino acids.

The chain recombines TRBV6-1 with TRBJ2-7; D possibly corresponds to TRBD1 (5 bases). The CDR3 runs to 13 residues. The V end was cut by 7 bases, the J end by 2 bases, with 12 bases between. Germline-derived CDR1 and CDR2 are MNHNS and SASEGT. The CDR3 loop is CASKWKGPYEQYF. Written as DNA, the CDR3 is TGTGCCAGCAAATGGAAGGGGCCCTACGAGCAGTACTTC.

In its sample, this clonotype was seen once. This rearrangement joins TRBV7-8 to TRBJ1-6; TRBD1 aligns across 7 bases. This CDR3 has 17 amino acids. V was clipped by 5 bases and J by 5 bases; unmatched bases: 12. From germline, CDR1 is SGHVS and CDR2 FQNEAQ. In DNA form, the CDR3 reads TGTGCCAGCAGCGCCAGACCTCAGGGGGTAAATAATTCACCCCTCCACTTT. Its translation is CASSARPQGVNNSPLHF. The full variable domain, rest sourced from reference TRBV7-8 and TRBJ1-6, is GAGVSQSPRYKVAKRGQDVALRCDPISGHVSLFWYQQALGQGPEFLTYFQNEAQLDKSGLPSDRFFAERPEGSVSTLKIQRTQQEDSAVYLCASSARPQGVNNSPLHFGNGTRLTVT.

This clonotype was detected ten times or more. The DNA for the CDR3 is TGCAGCGTTCTACGCCCAGGAGGGAGGGGGGGGAGCTCCTACAATGAGCAGTTCTTC. It yields the protein CSVLRPGGRGGSSYNEQFF. The J gene is TRBJ2-1, the V gene TRBV29-1; D is possibly TRBD2 (7 bases). Trimming left V 5 bases short and J 0 bases short, with 26 bases between. The length of the CDR3 is 19 residues. CDR1 and CDR2 from the germline V gene are SQVTM and ANQGSEA.

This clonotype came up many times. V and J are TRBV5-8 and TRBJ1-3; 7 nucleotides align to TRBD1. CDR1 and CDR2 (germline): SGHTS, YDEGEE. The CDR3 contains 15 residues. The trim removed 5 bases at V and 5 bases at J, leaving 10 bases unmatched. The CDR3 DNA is TGTGCCAGCAGTCCTGAGGGGGCGCGAAGAAACACCATATATTTT. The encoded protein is CASSPEGARRNTIYF.

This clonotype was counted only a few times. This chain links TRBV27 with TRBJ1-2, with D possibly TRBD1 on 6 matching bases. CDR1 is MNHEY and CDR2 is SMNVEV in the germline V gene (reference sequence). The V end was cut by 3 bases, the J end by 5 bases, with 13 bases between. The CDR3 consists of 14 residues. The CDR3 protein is CASSLDSSLYGYTF. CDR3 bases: TGTGCCAGCAGTTTGGACAGCTCCCTATATGGCTACACCTTC.

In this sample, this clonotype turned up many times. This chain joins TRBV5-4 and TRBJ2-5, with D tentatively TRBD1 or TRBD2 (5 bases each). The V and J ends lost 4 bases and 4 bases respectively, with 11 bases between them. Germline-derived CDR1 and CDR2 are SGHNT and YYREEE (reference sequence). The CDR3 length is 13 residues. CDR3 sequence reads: CASSRGVAETQYF. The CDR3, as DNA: TGTGCCAGCAGCAGAGGGGTTGCAGAGACCCAGTACTTC.

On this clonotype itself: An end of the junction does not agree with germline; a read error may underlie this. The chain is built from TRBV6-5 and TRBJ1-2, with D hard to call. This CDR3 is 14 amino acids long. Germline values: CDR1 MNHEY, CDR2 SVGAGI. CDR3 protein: CASSHSAVNYGDTF. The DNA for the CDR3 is TGTGCCAGCAGCCACTCGGCGGTTAACTATGGCGACACCTTC.